The rows below give T cell receptor beta chains drawn from one sample of a study of cytomegalovirus exposure and HLA in healthy donors. The assay was immunoSEQ multiplex PCR, and TCRdb's table has in-frame clones only and misses some. The table has roughly 200,000 clones, roughly 86% seen once; the top ten hold 7.2%. The sequenced sample was PBMCs. All receptors derive from a man between 25 and 39 years old in good health and CMV-seropositive. Both conserved end residues are part of each CDR3.

length | J | V | CDR3
18 | TRBJ2-7 | TRBV7-3 | CASSPGLAGGQSSYEQYF
12 | TRBJ2-7 | TRBV19 | CASLLQGYEQYF
15 | TRBJ2-7 | TRBV2 | CASSEATGTTYEQYF
12 | TRBJ2-2 | TRBV13 | CASSPPSGELFF
15 | TRBJ2-3 | TRBV11-3 | CASSLRGGGEDTQYF
15 | TRBJ1-1 | TRBV5-1 | CASSLDGSPDTEAFF
12 | TRBJ1-1 | TRBV11-2 | CASSLQGYEAFF
15 | TRBJ2-7 | TRBV28 | CASRAGTSGLYEQYF
13 | TRBJ2-7 | TRBV7-2 | CASRRAAPDEQYF
12 | TRBJ2-7 | TRBV11-2 | CASSPTGSEQYF
13 | TRBJ1-1 | TRBV19 | CASSARLDTEAFF
17 | TRBJ1-2 | TRBV9 | CASSVASWQGAEDGYTF
13 | TRBJ2-3 | TRBV6-5 | CASSYDWGDTQYF
18 | TRBJ2-3 | TRBV7-9 | CASSPHTGAGKSTDTQYF
14 | TRBJ1-1 | TRBV5-6 | CASSFSDSGTEAFF
13 | TRBJ2-1 | TRBV19 | CASSITGYNEQFF
15 | TRBJ2-7 | TRBV4-3 | CASSQRPGQGHEQYF
14 | TRBJ2-7 | TRBV6-6 | CASSYSTQPYEQYF
15 | TRBJ1-4 | TRBV9 | CASSVGPGGDEKLFF
12 | TRBJ2-7 | TRBV27 | CASRAGGSEQYF
18 | TRBJ1-5 | TRBV7-6 | CASSLAPGTGGSNQPQHF
13 | TRBJ1-6 | TRBV30 | CAWTRSYNSPLHF
13 | TRBJ1-1 | TRBV19 | CASSTGTSVEAFF
14 | TRBJ1-5 | TRBV5-1 | CASSFQGGNQPQHF
14 | TRBJ2-5 | TRBV9 | CASSPVPGRETQYF
12 | TRBJ1-1 | TRBV7-2 | CASSLDGYEAFF
16 | TRBJ2-2 | TRBV7-3 | CASSLLAPTNTGELFF
15 | TRBJ2-3 | TRBV2 | CANLRGTLSTDTQYF
13 | TRBJ2-7 | TRBV29-1 | CSVVREGVFEQYF
17 | TRBJ1-5 | TRBV7-8 | CASSRTGGERSNQPQHF
14 | TRBJ1-4 | TRBV5-1 | CASSPGQLNEKLFF
14 | TRBJ1-2 | TRBV7-9 | CASSLEVTGGGYTF
14 | TRBJ2-7 | TRBV9 | CASSVGTASYEQYF
15 | TRBJ1-5 | TRBV11-2 | CASSFDRGIDQPQHF
12 | TRBJ2-1 | TRBV9 | CASSVRHNEQFF
13 | TRBJ1-5 | TRBV9 | CASSVGDGQPQHF
15 | TRBJ1-1 | TRBV5-4 | CASRSIVGLNTEAFF
15 | TRBJ2-3 | TRBV9 | CASSVGSAGYDTQYF
13 | TRBJ1-1 | TRBV7-2 | CATRQELNTEAFF
13 | TRBJ2-1 | TRBV5-1 | CASSLFPVDEQFF